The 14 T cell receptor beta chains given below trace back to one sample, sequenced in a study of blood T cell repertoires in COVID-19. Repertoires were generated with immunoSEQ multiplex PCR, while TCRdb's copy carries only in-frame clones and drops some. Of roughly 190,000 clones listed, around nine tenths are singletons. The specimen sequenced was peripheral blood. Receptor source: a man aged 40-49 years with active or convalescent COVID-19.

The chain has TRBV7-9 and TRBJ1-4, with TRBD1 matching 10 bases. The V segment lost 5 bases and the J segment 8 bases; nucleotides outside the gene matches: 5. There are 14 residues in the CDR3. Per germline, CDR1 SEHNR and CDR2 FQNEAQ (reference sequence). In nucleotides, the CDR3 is TGTGCCAGCAGCCTGGGACAGGGGCGGGAAAAACTGTTTTTT. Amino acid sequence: CASSLGQGREKLFF.

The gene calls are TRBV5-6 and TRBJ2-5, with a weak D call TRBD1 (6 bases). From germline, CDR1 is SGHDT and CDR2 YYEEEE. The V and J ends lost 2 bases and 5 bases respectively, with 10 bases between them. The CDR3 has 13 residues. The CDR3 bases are TGTGCCAGCAGCTTAGACAGGTCCGAGACCCAGTACTTC. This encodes CASSLDRSETQYF.

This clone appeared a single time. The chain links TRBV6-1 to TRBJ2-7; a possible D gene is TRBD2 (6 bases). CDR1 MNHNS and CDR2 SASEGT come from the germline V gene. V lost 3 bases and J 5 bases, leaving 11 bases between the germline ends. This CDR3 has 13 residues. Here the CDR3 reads CASSDREDDEQYF. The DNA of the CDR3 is TGTGCCAGCAGTGACAGGGAGGATGACGAGCAGTACTTC.

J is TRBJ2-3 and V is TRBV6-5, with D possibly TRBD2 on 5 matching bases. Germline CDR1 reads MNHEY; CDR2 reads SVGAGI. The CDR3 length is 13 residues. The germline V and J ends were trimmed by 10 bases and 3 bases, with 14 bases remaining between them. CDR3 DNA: TGTGCCACAAAGGAGGCAGAAACAGATACGCAGTATTTT. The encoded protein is CATKEAETDTQYF.

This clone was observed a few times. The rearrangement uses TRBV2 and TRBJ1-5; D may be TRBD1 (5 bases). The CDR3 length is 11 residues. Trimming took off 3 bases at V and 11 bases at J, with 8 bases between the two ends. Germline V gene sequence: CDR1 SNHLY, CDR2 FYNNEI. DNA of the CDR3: TGTGCCAGCAGTGAGACGGGGGCCCAGCATTTT. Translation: CASSETGAQHF.

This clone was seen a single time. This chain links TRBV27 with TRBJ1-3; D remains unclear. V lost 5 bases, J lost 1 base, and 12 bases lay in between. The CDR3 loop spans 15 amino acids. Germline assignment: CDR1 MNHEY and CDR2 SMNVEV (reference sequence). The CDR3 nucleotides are TGTGCCAGCAGTGCGGCCGGCAGTTCTGGAAACACCATATATTTT. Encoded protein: CASSAAGSSGNTIYF.

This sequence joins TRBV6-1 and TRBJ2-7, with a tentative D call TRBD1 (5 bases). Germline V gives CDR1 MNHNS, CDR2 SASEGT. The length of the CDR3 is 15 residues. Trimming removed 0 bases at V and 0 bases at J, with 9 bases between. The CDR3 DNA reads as TGTGCCAGCAGTGAAGCGCAGGGATACTCCTACGAGCAGTACTTC. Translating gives CASSEAQGYSYEQYF.

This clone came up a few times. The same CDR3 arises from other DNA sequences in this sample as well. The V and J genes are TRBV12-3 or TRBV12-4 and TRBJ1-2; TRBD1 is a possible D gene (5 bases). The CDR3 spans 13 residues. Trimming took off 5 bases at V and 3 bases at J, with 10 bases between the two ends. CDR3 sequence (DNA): TGTGCCAGCAGTCCAACAGGAGACTATGGCTACACCTTC. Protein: CASSPTGDYGYTF.

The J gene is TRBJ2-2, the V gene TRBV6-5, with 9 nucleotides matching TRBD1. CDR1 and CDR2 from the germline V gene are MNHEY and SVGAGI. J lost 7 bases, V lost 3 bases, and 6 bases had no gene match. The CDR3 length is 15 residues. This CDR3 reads CASSYYRGLIGELFF. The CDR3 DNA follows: TGTGCCAGCAGTTATTACAGGGGGCTTATCGGGGAGCTGTTTTTT.

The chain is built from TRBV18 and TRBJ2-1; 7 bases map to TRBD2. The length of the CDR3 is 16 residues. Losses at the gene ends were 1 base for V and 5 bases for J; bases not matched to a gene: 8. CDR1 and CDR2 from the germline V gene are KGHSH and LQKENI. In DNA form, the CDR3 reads TGTGCCAGCTCACCACGATCCAGCGGGGAAAACAATGAGCAGTTCTTC. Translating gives CASSPRSSGENNEQFF.

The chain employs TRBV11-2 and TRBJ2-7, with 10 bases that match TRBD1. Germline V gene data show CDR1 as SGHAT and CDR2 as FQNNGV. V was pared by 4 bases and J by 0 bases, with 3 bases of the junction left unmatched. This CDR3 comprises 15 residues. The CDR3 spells CASSSRTGGSYEQYF. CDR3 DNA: TGTGCCAGCAGCTCAAGGACAGGGGGCTCCTACGAGCAGTACTTC.

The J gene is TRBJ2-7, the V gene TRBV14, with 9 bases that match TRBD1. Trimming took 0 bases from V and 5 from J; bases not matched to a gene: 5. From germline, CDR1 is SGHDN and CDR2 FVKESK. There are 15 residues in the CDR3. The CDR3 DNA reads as TGTGCCAGCAGCCAAGATCACAGGGGGCTCGACGAGCAGTACTTC. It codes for CASSQDHRGLDEQYF. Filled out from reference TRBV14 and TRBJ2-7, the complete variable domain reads EAGVTQFPSHSVIEKGQTVTLRCDPISGHDNLYWYRRVMGKEIKFLLHFVKESKQDESGMPNNRFLAERTGGTYSTLKVQPAELEDSGVYFCASSQDHRGLDEQYFGPGTRLTVT.

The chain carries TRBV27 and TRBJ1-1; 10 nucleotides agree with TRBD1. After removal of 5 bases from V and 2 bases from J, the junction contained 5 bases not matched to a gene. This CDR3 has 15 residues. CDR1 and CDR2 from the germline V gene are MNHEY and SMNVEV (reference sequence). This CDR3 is CASSPRQGANTEAFF. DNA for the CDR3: TGTGCCAGCAGTCCCAGACAGGGGGCAAACACTGAAGCTTTCTTT.

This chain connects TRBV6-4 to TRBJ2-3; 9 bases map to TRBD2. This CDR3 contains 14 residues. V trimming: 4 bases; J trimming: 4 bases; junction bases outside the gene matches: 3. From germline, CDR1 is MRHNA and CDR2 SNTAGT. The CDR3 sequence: CASSGTSVSDTQYF. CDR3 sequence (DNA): TGTGCCAGCAGTGGGACTAGCGTTTCAGATACGCAGTATTTT.